This T cell receptor (beta chain) was captured by sequencing in a study of blood T cell repertoires in COVID-19. J lost 1 base, V lost 5 bases, and 5 bases had no gene match. CDR3 length: 16 residues. Germline lookup yields CDR1 SGHTA and CDR2 FQGNSA. Profiling relied on immunoSEQ multiplex PCR, and the TCRdb table lists in-frame clones only, not all of them. The sample lists around 70,000 clones; over 75% were seen once. The clonotype was recovered from a man aged 45-60 years with active COVID-19. The chain is built from TRBV7-2 and TRBJ1-4; 9 bases are shared with TRBD1. Source material: peripheral blood. As DNA, the CDR3 is TGTGCCAGCAGCAGACAGGGGGTCTTAACTAATGAAAAACTGTTTTTT. This gives the protein CASSRQGVLTNEKLFF.